The present entry profiles one TCR beta chain with its context. Germline CDR1 and CDR2: SEHNR and FQNEAQ (reference sequence). V shed 2 bases and J shed 8 bases, with 9 bases lying between them. The CDR3 extends over 12 amino acids. Sequencing was performed with immunoSEQ multiplex PCR; in TCRdb, only in-frame clones are kept and a portion is missing. Of roughly 86,000 clones listed, around four fifths were seen once; the top ten hold 3.4%. These data belong to a study of blood T cell repertoires in COVID-19. Overall study: From the United States, Italy and Spain came samples of acute and convalescent COVID-19. PBMCs, B-cell-depleted T cells, or T cells were the source of the cDNA or gDNA that made up the material.

This TCR derives from a man aged 45 to 65 with acute or convalescent COVID-19. The chain uses TRBV7-9 and TRBJ1-2, with D tentatively TRBD1 (5 bases). The source material was peripheral blood. The CDR3 protein is CASSLSGEGYTF. As DNA, the CDR3 is TGTGCCAGCAGCTTATCGGGGGAAGGCTACACCTTC.